The 26 T cell receptor beta chains below come from one sample, sequenced in a study of blood T cell repertoires in COVID-19. Libraries were prepared by immunoSEQ multiplex PCR; TCRdb keeps only in-frame clonotypes and omits some of them. Among about 430,000 clones listed, 85% to 90% were seen once. Sequencing was done on a sample of PBMCs or T cells enriched from blood (not recorded which). These receptors came from a man younger than 40 who had recovered from COVID-19.

This chain connects TRBV5-5 to TRBJ1-5; D perhaps matches TRBD1 (5 bases). Trimming pared 2 bases from V and 5 bases from J, leaving 11 bases between. Per germline, CDR1 SGHKS and CDR2 YYEKEE (reference sequence). The CDR3 extends over 14 amino acids. CDR3 residues: CASSFFGQHQPQHF. In nucleotides, the CDR3 is TGTGCCAGCAGCTTTTTTGGACAACATCAGCCCCAGCATTTT.

The rearrangement links TRBV6-5 to TRBJ2-3; 7 bases fit TRBD1. The trim removed 10 bases at V and 4 bases at J, leaving 11 bases unmatched. Per the germline V gene, CDR1 is MNHEY and CDR2 is SVGAGI. This CDR3 has 14 amino acids. The CDR3 is CATQIYRGPDTQYF. CDR3 DNA sequence: TGTGCCACACAAATATACAGGGGCCCAGATACGCAGTATTTT.

The chain is built from TRBV5-1 and TRBJ1-1; a possible D gene is TRBD1 (5 bases). The CDR3 is 15 residues long. Per the germline V gene, CDR1 is SGHRS and CDR2 is YFSETQ. Trimming shortened V by 2 bases and J by 2 bases, and 13 bases separated the two germline ends. DNA of the CDR3: TGCGCCAGCAGCTTCCGGGGCGGGGGTAACACTGAAGCTTTCTTT. Its translation: CASSFRGGGNTEAFF.

The J gene is TRBJ1-4, the V gene TRBV30; TRBD1 matches 7 bases. The ends lost 4 bases at V and 7 bases at J; junction bases unmatched: 6. The CDR3 consists of 13 residues. CDR1 GTSNPN and CDR2 SVGIG come from the germline V gene (reference sequence). The chain's CDR3 is CAWKGQQSEKLFF. The CDR3 DNA reads as TGTGCCTGGAAGGGACAGCAAAGTGAAAAACTGTTTTTT.

The CDR3 loop is CASSSKGAGVSYEQYF. As DNA, the CDR3 is TGTGCCAGCTCATCGAAGGGTGCAGGGGTCTCCTACGAGCAGTACTTC. This chain joins TRBV18 and TRBJ2-7; D is possibly TRBD1 (6 bases). V dropped 5 bases and J dropped 0 bases, with 17 bases sitting between them. Germline loops: CDR1 KGHSH, CDR2 LQKENI. The CDR3 is 16 amino acids.

This clone was seen only once. DNA of the CDR3: TGTGCCAGCTCACCAGTTGGCCAGACAGATACGCAGTATTTT. Residues: CASSPVGQTDTQYF. The chain recombines TRBV18 with TRBJ2-3; no firm D call. This CDR3 has 14 amino acids. Germline-derived CDR1 and CDR2 are KGHSH and LQKENI. V lost 2 bases and J lost 3, with 9 bases in between. The entire variable domain, with the rest obtained from reference TRBV18 and TRBJ2-3, is as follows: NAGVMQNPRHLVRRRGQEARLRCSPMKGHSHVYWYRQLPEEGLKFMVYLQKENIIDESGMPKERFSAEFPKEGPSILRIQQVVRGDSAAYFCASSPVGQTDTQYFGPGTRLTVL.

CDR3 DNA sequence: TGTGCCAGTAGTCTCTCCGCTAGTACCTACGAGCAGTACTTC. The encoded protein is CASSLSASTYEQYF. This chain uses TRBV19 with TRBJ2-7, with no clear D. This CDR3 comprises 14 residues. In germline, CDR1 is LNHDA, CDR2 SQIVND (reference sequence). Trimming left V 5 bases short and J 2 bases short, with 13 bases between.

V is TRBV24-1 and J is TRBJ2-3; D may be TRBD2 (6 bases). The CDR3 is 18 amino acids. V was cut by 5 bases and J by 3 bases, with 23 bases left in between. CDR1 KGHDR and CDR2 SFDVKD come from the germline V gene. CDR3 DNA sequence: TGTGCCACCAGTGCCCCCCCGCGGGGCTATGAAATAACAGATACGCAGTATTTT. As protein: CATSAPPRGYEITDTQYF.

The chain uses TRBV29-1 and TRBJ2-7, with D unresolved. The CDR3 length is 14 residues. Trimming took 3 bases from V and 6 from J, leaving 18 bases between them. Germline assignment: CDR1 SQVTM and CDR2 ANQGSEA. Here the CDR3 reads CSVEYVFSPGEQYF. The DNA for the CDR3 is TGCAGCGTTGAGTATGTCTTCTCTCCGGGCGAGCAGTACTTC.

The gene calls are TRBV15 and TRBJ1-1; D ambiguous. Germline V gene data show CDR1 as LNHNV and CDR2 as YYDKDF (reference sequence). V was shortened by 4 bases and J by 1 base, with 7 bases between the two germline ends. CDR3 size: 13 residues. CDR3 residues: CATSIPRNTEAFF. The CDR3 nucleotides are TGTGCCACCAGCATCCCCCGGAACACTGAAGCTTTCTTT.

The rearrangement joins TRBV3-1 (or the pseudogene TRBV3-2) to TRBJ2-3, with a tentative D call TRBD2 (5 bases). The germline V gene has CDR1 LGHDT and CDR2 YNNKEL (reference sequence). There are 17 residues in the CDR3. V lost 3 bases to trimming and J lost 4 bases, with 20 bases between them. CDR3 amino acids: CASSQYFRGGVADTQYF. As DNA, the CDR3 is TGTGCCAGCAGCCAGTATTTTAGAGGAGGAGTGGCAGATACGCAGTATTTT.

V gene TRBV7-8 combines with J gene TRBJ2-5; 12 bases match TRBD2. The CDR3 extends over 16 amino acids. Germline values: CDR1 SGHVS, CDR2 FQNEAQ. Unmatched junction bases numbered 7, after V lost 3 bases and J lost 5 bases. The CDR3 loop is CASSLRLAGERETQYF. As DNA, the CDR3 is TGTGCCAGCAGCTTGAGACTAGCGGGAGAGAGGGAGACCCAGTACTTC.

The V and J genes are TRBV5-4 and TRBJ2-2, with 7 positions matching TRBD1. Germline V CDR1 and CDR2: SGHNT, YYREEE (reference sequence). Germline trimming cut 0 bases from V and 2 bases from J; bases unmatched to any gene: 7. The CDR3 spans 17 residues. CDR3 protein: CASSLGLAGGNTGELFF. The CDR3 DNA reads as TGTGCCAGCAGCTTGGGGTTGGCAGGGGGTAACACCGGGGAGCTGTTTTTT.

The chain recombines TRBV27 with TRBJ1-2; the D gene is possibly TRBD1 (6 bases). The CDR3 covers 12 residues. The V and J ends lost 6 bases and 8 bases respectively, with 13 bases between them. CDR1 and CDR2 (germline): MNHEY, SMNVEV (reference sequence). CDR3 sequence reads: CASRQGPGGYTF. DNA of the CDR3: TGTGCCAGCAGACAGGGACCGGGGGGCTACACCTTC.

The table lists this clone with a count of one. The chain carries TRBV11-3 and TRBJ2-7; 11 bases agree with TRBD2. V was clipped by 2 bases and J by 7 bases; unmatched bases: 16. CDR1 SGHNT and CDR2 YENEEA come from the germline V gene. This CDR3 comprises 18 residues. The CDR3 is CASSLPASGRPSGGEQYF. The CDR3 coding sequence is TGTGCCAGCAGCTTACCCGCTAGCGGGAGGCCGTCCGGGGGGGAGCAGTACTTC.

J is TRBJ1-4 and V is TRBV5-8; the match to TRBD1 covers 9 bases. Germline V CDR1 and CDR2: SGHTS, YDEGEE. V gave up 3 bases and J gave up 8 bases; unmatched junction bases: 8. The CDR3 sequence is 15 residues long. CDR3 in amino acids: CASSSSGTGFEKLFF. The CDR3 bases are TGTGCCAGCAGCTCGTCCGGGACAGGGTTCGAAAAACTGTTTTTT. Using reference TRBV5-8 and TRBJ1-4 for the parts outside the CDR3, the full variable domain is EAGVTQSPTHLIKTRGQQATLRCSPISGHTSVYWYQQALGLGLQFLLWYDEGEERNRGNFPPRFSGRQFPNYSSELNVNALELEDSALYLCASSSSGTGFEKLFFGSGTQLSVL.

The CDR3 bases are TGCGCCAGCAGCCCCCTCGGAGATGGCAGCTACACCTTC. Translation: CASSPLGDGSYTF. The V gene is TRBV5-1, the J gene TRBJ1-2; D not resolved. This CDR3 comprises 13 residues. The V gene's germline CDR1 is SGHRS and CDR2 YFSETQ. V lost 4 bases to trimming and J lost 9 bases, with 16 bases between them.

The chain joins TRBV4-1 to TRBJ2-7; D may be TRBD1 (5 bases). The CDR3 sequence is 16 residues long. Trimming removed 4 bases at V and 1 base at J, with 17 bases between. Germline values: CDR1 MGHRA, CDR2 YSYEKL. As DNA, the CDR3 is TGCGCCAGCAGCCCGACAGCTTTAGGACGGTCCTACGAGCAGTACTTC. Its translation: CASSPTALGRSYEQYF.

The chain recombines TRBV7-9 with TRBJ1-2; D possibly corresponds to TRBD1 (5 bases). CDR1 and CDR2 from the germline V gene are SEHNR and FQNEAQ (reference sequence). CDR3 length equals 15 residues. Between the trimmed V and J ends, which lost 5 bases and 2 bases, there was a span of 15 bases. CDR3 in DNA: TGTGCCAGCAGCCCCCTGGCGGCAGGGAACTATGGCTACACCTTC. Encoded protein: CASSPLAAGNYGYTF.

The CDR3 reads CATSRDRVQPQHF. The CDR3 DNA reads TGTGCCACCAGCCGTGACAGGGTACAGCCCCAGCATTTT. This chain uses TRBV15 with TRBJ1-5, with 7 nucleotides matching TRBD1. Germline CDR1 is LNHNV and CDR2 is YYDKDF (reference sequence). The CDR3 runs to 13 residues. The V gene end was trimmed by 5 bases and the J gene end by 7 bases; junction bases not matched to a gene: 5.

This rearrangement joins TRBV6-2 or TRBV6-3 to TRBJ1-4, with D possibly TRBD1 on 6 matching bases. V was shortened by 6 bases and J by 5 bases, with 22 bases between the two germline ends. Germline CDR1 reads MNHEY; CDR2 reads SVGEGT. This CDR3 region has 17 residues. CDR3 coding DNA: TGTGCCAGCAGCCCTGGCTTTAGGACAGCAGGGAATGAAAAACTGTTTTTT. Amino acids: CASSPGFRTAGNEKLFF.

The gene calls are TRBV28 and TRBJ1-2, with D perhaps matching TRBD1 (6 bases). Germline lookup yields CDR1 MDHEN and CDR2 SYDVKM. The V end lost 6 bases, the J end lost 5 bases, and 22 bases lay between the germline ends. The CDR3 consists of 16 residues. CDR3 residues: CASRISRGHRPYGYTF. DNA for the CDR3: TGTGCCAGCAGGATAAGCCGGGGACACCGGCCGTATGGCTACACCTTC.

On this clone: At the DNA level, this CDR3 is encoded by other sequences in the same sample as well. The genes are TRBV19 and TRBJ1-3; D is uncertain. Per the germline V gene, CDR1 is LNHDA and CDR2 is SQIVND (reference sequence). CDR3 length equals 13 residues. V was pared by 5 bases and J by 1 base, with 6 bases between. DNA of the CDR3: TGTGCCAGTAGTTTTAGTTCTGGAAACACCATATATTTT. Translation gives CASSFSSGNTIYF.

The chain is built from TRBV30 and TRBJ1-2; D may be TRBD1 (5 bases). The germline V gene has CDR1 GTSNPN and CDR2 SVGIG (reference sequence). The V end was cut by 4 bases, the J end by 2 bases, with 11 bases between. The length of the CDR3 is 13 residues. The CDR3 nucleotides are TGTGCCTGGACAATCAGGGCGAACTATGGCTACACCTTC. Translating it yields CAWTIRANYGYTF.

With regard to this clone: Other DNA sequences of this sample code for an identical CDR3. The chain joins TRBV24-1 to TRBJ2-5; the D is unclear. Germline assignment: CDR1 KGHDR and CDR2 SFDVKD. V was clipped by 2 bases and J by 5 bases, with 5 bases between them. CDR3 length: 12 amino acids. The CDR3 spells CATSDYGETQYF. The CDR3 DNA reads TGTGCCACCAGTGATTACGGGGAGACCCAGTACTTC.

V usage is TRBV6-5 and J usage is TRBJ2-7, with TRBD2 identical over 7 bases. Per the germline V gene, CDR1 is MNHEY and CDR2 is SVGAGI. The CDR3 contains 12 residues. The ends lost 7 bases at V and 4 bases at J; junction bases unmatched: 4. The CDR3 DNA sequence: TGTGCCAGCAATCCTAGCGGATACGAGCAGTACTTC. The encoded protein is CASNPSGYEQYF.